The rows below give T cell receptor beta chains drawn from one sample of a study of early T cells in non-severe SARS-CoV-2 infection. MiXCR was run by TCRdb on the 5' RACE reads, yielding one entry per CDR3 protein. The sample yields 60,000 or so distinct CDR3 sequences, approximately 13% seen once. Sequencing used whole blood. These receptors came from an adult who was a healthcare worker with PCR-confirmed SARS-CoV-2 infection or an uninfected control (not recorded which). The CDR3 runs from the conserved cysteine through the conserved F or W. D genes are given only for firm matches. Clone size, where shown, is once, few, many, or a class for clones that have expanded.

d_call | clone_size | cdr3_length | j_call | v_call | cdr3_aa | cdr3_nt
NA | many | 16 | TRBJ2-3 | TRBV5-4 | CASSLFSGTGSDTQYF | TGTGCCAGCAGCTTGTTTAGCGGTACTGGGTCAGATACGCAGTATTTT
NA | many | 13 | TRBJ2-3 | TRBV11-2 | CASSLDLTDTQYF | TGTGCCAGCAGCTTAGACCTCACAGATACGCAGTATTTT
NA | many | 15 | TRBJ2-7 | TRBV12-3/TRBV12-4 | CASSELGHNPYEQYF | TGTGCCAGCAGTGAGCTAGGACACAATCCCTACGAGCAGTACTTC
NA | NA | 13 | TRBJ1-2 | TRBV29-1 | CSVEDFTLYGYTF | TGCAGCGTTGAAGATTTTACCCTCTATGGCTACACCTTC
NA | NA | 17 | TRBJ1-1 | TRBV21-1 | CASSISPGTGVGTEAFF | TGTGCCAGCAGCATCAGTCCCGGGACAGGGGTCGGCACTGAAGCTTTCTTT
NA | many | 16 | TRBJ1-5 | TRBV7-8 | CASSLTGGSGNQPQHF | TGTGCCAGCAGCTTAACGGGGGGGTCGGGCAATCAGCCCCAGCATTTT
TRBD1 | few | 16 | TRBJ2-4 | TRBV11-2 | CASSSGTGGYINIQYF | TGTGCCAGCAGCTCCGGGACAGGGGGTTACATAAACATTCAGTACTTC
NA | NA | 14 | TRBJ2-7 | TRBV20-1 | CSARDRIGVYEQYF | TGCAGTGCTAGAGATAGGATAGGGGTCTACGAGCAGTACTTC
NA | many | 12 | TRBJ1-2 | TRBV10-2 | CASTHINYGYTF | TGCGCCAGCACCCACATTAACTATGGCTACACCTTC
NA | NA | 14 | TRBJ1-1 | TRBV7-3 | CASSLRLMNTEAFF | TGTGCCAGCAGCTTACGGCTTATGAACACTGAAGCTTTCTTT
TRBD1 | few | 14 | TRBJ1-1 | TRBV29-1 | CSVEGQGLYTEAFF | TGCAGCGTTGAAGGACAGGGGCTCTACACTGAAGCTTTCTTT
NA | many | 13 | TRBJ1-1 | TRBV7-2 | CASSKDLNTEAFF | TGTGCCAGCAGCAAGGACTTGAACACTGAAGCTTTCTTT
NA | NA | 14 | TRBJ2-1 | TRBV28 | CASSWNLATNEQFF | TGTGCCAGCAGTTGGAACCTAGCAACCAACGAGCAGTTCTTC
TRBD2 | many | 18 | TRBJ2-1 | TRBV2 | CASRAGTSVRSSYNEQFF | TGTGCCAGCAGGGCCGGGACTAGCGTACGTAGCTCCTACAATGAGCAGTTCTTC
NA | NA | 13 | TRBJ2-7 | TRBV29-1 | CSVFNRDLSEQYF | TGCAGCGTTTTTAACAGGGATTTGAGCGAGCAGTACTTC
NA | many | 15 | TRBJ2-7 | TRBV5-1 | CASSPQVGAAYEQYF | TGCGCCAGCAGCCCCCAAGTGGGGGCTGCCTACGAGCAGTACTTC
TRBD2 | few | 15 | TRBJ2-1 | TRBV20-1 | CSANPLLAGNNEQFF | TGCAGTGCTAACCCGCTACTAGCGGGCAACAATGAGCAGTTCTTC
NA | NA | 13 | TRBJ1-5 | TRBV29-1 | CSVAGGSNQPQHF | TGCAGCGTAGCGGGGGGTAGCAATCAGCCCCAGCATTTT
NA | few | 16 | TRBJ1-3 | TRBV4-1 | CASSQVGGRGENTIYF | TGCGCCAGCAGCCAAGTCGGAGGGAGGGGTGAAAACACCATATATTTT
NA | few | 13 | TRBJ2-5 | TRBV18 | CASSPGDVETQYF | TGTGCCAGCTCACCAGGGGACGTAGAGACCCAGTACTTC
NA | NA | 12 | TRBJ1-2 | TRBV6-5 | CASSSSPYGYTF | TGTGCCAGCAGTTCCTCCCCTTATGGCTACACCTTC
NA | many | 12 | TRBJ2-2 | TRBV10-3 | CAITPGDGELFF | TGTGCCATCACCCCGGGAGACGGGGAGCTGTTTTTT
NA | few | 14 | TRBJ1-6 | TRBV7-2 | CASRPGTGNSPLHF | TGTGCCAGCAGACCTGGGACGGGTAATTCACCCCTCCACTTT
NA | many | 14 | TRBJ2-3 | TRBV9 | CASSVDGGTDTQYF | TGTGCCAGCAGCGTAGACGGGGGCACAGATACGCAGTATTTT
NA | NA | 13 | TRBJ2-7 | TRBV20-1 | CSAPNSGSYEQYF | TGCAGTGCTCCCAACTCGGGGTCCTACGAGCAGTACTTC
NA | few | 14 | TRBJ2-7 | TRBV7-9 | CASSLPRRSHEQYF | TGTGCCAGCAGCTTACCGCGGAGGTCCCACGAGCAGTACTTC
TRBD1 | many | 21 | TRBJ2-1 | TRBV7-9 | CASSPYSTGGLVAGYYNEQFF | TGTGCCAGCAGCCCATACTCGACAGGGGGCTTGGTAGCGGGATACTACAATGAGCAGTTCTTC
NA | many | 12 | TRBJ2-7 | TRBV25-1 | CASRSQVYEQYF | TGTGCCAGCAGATCACAGGTCTACGAGCAGTACTTC
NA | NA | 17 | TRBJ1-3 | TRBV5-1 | CASSLGSATSSGNTIYF | TGCGCCAGCAGCTTGGGTTCGGCCACGAGCTCTGGAAACACCATATATTTT
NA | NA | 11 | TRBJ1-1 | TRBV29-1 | CSVLLNTEAFF | TGCAGCGTTCTCCTGAACACTGAAGCTTTCTTT
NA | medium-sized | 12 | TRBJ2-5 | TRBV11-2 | CASSPRLETQYF | TGTGCCAGCAGCCCCCGACTAGAGACCCAGTACTTC
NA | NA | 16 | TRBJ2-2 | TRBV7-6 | CASSLRGQLDTGELFF | TGTGCCAGCAGCTTACGTGGACAGCTCGACACCGGGGAGCTGTTTTTT
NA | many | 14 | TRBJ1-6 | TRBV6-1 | CASSEFTGNSPLHF | TGTGCCAGCAGTGAATTCACAGGGAATTCACCCCTCCACTTT
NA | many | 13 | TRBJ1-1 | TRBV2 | CASSFTGGTEAFF | TGTGCCAGCAGCTTTACGGGGGGGACTGAAGCTTTCTTT
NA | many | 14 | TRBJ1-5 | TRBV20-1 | CSASPSGGGQPQHF | TGCAGTGCTAGTCCGTCGGGGGGCGGTCAGCCCCAGCATTTT
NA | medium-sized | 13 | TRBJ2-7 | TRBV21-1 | CASLMDSPYEQYF | TGTGCCAGCCTGATGGACAGCCCCTACGAGCAGTACTTC
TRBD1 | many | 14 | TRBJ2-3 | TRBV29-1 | CSALTGGNADTQYF | TGCAGCGCCCTGACAGGGGGCAACGCGGATACGCAGTATTTT
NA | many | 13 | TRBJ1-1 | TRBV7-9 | CASSLSLGAEAFF | TGTGCCAGCAGCTTATCCCTAGGGGCTGAAGCTTTCTTT
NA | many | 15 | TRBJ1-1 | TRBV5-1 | CASSLAGDMEFKAFF | TGCGCCAGCAGCTTGGCCGGGGACATGGAGTTTAAGGCTTTCTTT
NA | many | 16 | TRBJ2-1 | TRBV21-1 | CASSKAQGQGPNEQFF | TGTGCCAGCAGCAAAGCGCAAGGACAGGGTCCCAATGAGCAGTTCTTC
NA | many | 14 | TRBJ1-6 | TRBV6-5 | CASTPRGANSPLHF | TGTGCCAGCACCCCCCGAGGGGCCAATTCACCCCTCCACTTT
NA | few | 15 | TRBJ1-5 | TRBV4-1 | CASSQVPGTYQPQHF | TGCGCCAGCAGCCAAGTCCCAGGGACCTATCAGCCCCAGCATTTT
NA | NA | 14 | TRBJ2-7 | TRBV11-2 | CASSNNRYLYEQYF | TGTGCCAGCAGCAATAACAGATACTTGTACGAGCAGTACTTC
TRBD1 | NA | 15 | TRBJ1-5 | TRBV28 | CASSILRGPSQPQHF | TGTGCCAGCAGTATACTCAGGGGGCCCAGTCAGCCCCAGCATTTT
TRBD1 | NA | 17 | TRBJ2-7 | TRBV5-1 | CASSLSPGTGGGYEQYF | TGCGCCAGCAGCCTATCTCCGGGGACAGGTGGCGGCTACGAGCAGTACTTC
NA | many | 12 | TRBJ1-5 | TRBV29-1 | CSVRTADQPQHF | TGCAGCGTTAGGACAGCTGATCAGCCCCAGCATTTT
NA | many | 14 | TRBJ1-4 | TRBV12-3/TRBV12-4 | CASSLSATNEKLFF | TGTGCCAGCAGTTTATCTGCAACTAATGAAAAACTGTTTTTT